These 18 T cell receptor beta chains were sequenced from one sample in a study of post-analysis software for immune sequencing data (dated by TCRdb to between 2014 and 2016). Study-level results and caveats: Significantly higher frequencies in patients than in controls were found for roughly 5 TRBV segments, including TRBV5-6, TRBV5-1 and TRBV20-1.

The library was prepared using PCR. Sequencing instrument: Illumina HiSeq 2500. To reduce PCR and sequencing biases, unique molecular identifiers were incorporated into the TCR beta cDNA libraries. Starting from the raw public reads, TCRdb applied fastp trimming at Q25, assembled clones with MiXCR and retained in-frame beta chains. When rows share a CDR3 protein, they turn into one entry using the most common DNA and genes. In all, the sample holds roughly 650,000 distinct CDR3 sequences, and 55% to 60% of those were seen once. The ten most abundant clones make up around 10% of the sample. Antigens of these TCRs are unknown. Material for sequencing was blood. Receptors originate from a girl aged 2 to 9 with multiple sclerosis.

The chain employs TRBV21-1 and TRBJ2-3; the tabulated D call, TRBD1, remains unverified against the DNA. TRBV21-1 is a pseudogene locus. The CDR3 length is 15 residues. The CDR3 is CASTPQGDSTDTQYF. The CDR3 DNA reads as TGTGCCAGCACCCCACAGGGAGATAGCACAGATACGCAGTATTTT.

The chain employs TRBV10-3 and TRBJ1-1, with 10 positions matching TRBD1. CDR3 length: 17 residues. Germline lookup yields CDR1 ENHRY and CDR2 SYGVKD. After removal of 6 bases from V and 1 base from J, the junction contained 11 bases not matched to a gene. CDR3 DNA: TGTGCCATCAGCCGGAACTCGGGACAGGGGTCGAACACTGAAGCTTTCTTT. As protein: CAISRNSGQGSNTEAFF.

The CDR3 DNA sequence: TGCAGCGTTGAAGATCGGCGTGGGACAGGGGTTCCTGAAGCTTTCTTT. It translates to CSVEDRRGTGVPEAFF. The V gene is TRBV29-1, the J gene TRBJ1-1; 10 nucleotides line up with TRBD1. This CDR3 contains 16 residues. CDR1 SQVTM and CDR2 ANQGSEA come from the germline V gene. Unmatched junction bases numbered 10, after V lost 0 bases and J lost 6 bases. The variable domain in full, with the rest retrieved from reference TRBV29-1 and TRBJ1-1, is SAVISQKPSRDICQRGTSLTIQCQVDSQVTMMFWYRQQPGQSLTLIATANQGSEATYESGFVIDKFPISRPNLTFSTLTVSNMSPEDSSIYLCSVEDRRGTGVPEAFFGQGTRLTVV.

The chain couples TRBV6-5 to TRBJ1-1; 7 nucleotides line up with TRBD1. CDR3 length: 13 residues. The germline gives CDR1 MNHEY, CDR2 SVGAGI. The J segment lost 5 bases and the V segment lost 0 bases, leaving 0 bases of the junction unmatched. The CDR3, as DNA: TGTGCCAGCAGTTACTCGACAGGGACTGAAGCTTTCTTT. Residues: CASSYSTGTEAFF.

This chain connects TRBV12-3 or TRBV12-4 to TRBJ2-1, with 9 bases fitting TRBD2. The V and J ends lost 4 bases and 12 bases, in that order; junction bases with no gene match: 13. The CDR3 has 15 amino acids. CDR3 DNA: TGTGCCAGCAGTTCCCAGGAGCGGGAGGCCCATCGGCAGTTCTTC. This codes for CASSSQEREAHRQFF.

On this clonotype: The junction shows a germline mismatch at one end, possibly a read error. The chain combines TRBV7-3 with TRBJ2-1; 15 nucleotides line up with TRBD2. The V gene's germline CDR1 is SGHTA and CDR2 FQGTGA. The length of the CDR3 is 17 residues. CDR3 in DNA: TGTGCCAGCGGCTTAAGGCCGGGACTAGCGGGAGGAAATGAGCAGTTCTTC. It encodes CASGLRPGLAGGNEQFF. The full variable domain, with the rest looked up from reference TRBV7-3 and TRBJ2-1, is GAGVSQTPSNKVTEKGKYVELRCDPISGHTALYWYRQSLGQGPEFLIYFQGTGAADDSGLPNDRFFAVRPEGSVSTLKIQRTERGDSAVYLCASGLRPGLAGGNEQFFGPGTRLTVL.

The chain carries TRBV5-1 and TRBJ2-1, with TRBD2 matching over 11 bases. Germline-derived CDR1 and CDR2 are SGHRS and YFSETQ. J gave up 5 bases and V 4 bases, and 5 bases lay outside the gene matches. The CDR3 sequence is 15 residues long. The CDR3 bases are TGCGCCAGCAGCGACCCGGGACTAGCGGACAATGAGCAGTTCTTC. This translates into CASSDPGLADNEQFF.

The chain carries TRBV20-1 and TRBJ2-1; TRBD2 agrees at 8 bases. V shed 6 bases and J 8 bases; nucleotides not matched to a gene: 6. Germline CDR1 DFQATT, CDR2 SNEGSKA (reference sequence). The CDR3 is 12 amino acids. The CDR3 sequence is CSAAGVSYEQFF. Here the CDR3 DNA reads TGCAGTGCAGCGGGAGTAAGCTATGAGCAGTTCTTC.

The genes are TRBV27 and TRBJ2-7, with TRBD1 as a possible D gene (5 bases). The CDR3 runs 15 residues. Trimming pared 3 bases from V and 1 base from J, leaving 13 bases between. Per germline, CDR1 MNHEY and CDR2 SMNVEV (reference sequence). Here the CDR3 reads CASSFGHSVSYEQYF. DNA of the CDR3: TGTGCCAGCAGTTTTGGACATTCGGTATCCTACGAGCAGTACTTC.

This chain joins TRBV5-5 and TRBJ1-6; D call uncertain. Germline CDR1 SGHKS, CDR2 YYEKEE (reference sequence). The CDR3 length is 14 residues. With 0 bases removed from V and 7 bases from J, the gap between germline ends came to 8 bases. CDR3 region: CASSLGLENSPLHF. Here the CDR3 DNA reads TGTGCCAGCAGCTTGGGACTGGAGAATTCACCCCTCCACTTT.

J is TRBJ2-3 and V is TRBV12-3 or TRBV12-4, with TRBD1 matching over 7 bases. The CDR3 extends over 14 amino acids. Trimming cost V 7 bases and J 2 bases; bases outside gene matches: 6. The CDR3 sequence: CASTRQGYTDTQYF. CDR3 bases: TGTGCCAGCACCCGACAGGGATACACAGATACGCAGTATTTT.

With regard to this clonotype: A read error may be the cause here, since a much bigger clone is one base away. This chain uses TRBV5-1 with TRBJ2-1; 9 nucleotides match TRBD2. The J call may be wrong; the DNA end is better matched by TRBJ2-7. The CDR3 is made up of 16 amino acids. The germline V gene has CDR1 SGHRS and CDR2 YFSETQ. The DNA of the CDR3 is TGCGCCAGCAGCTCCGCCGGGACTAGCTCCTACAATGAGCAGTACTTC. Translated, it gives CASSSAGTSSYNEQYF.

This chain connects TRBV10-2 to TRBJ2-7, with TRBD2 matching 12 bases. The CDR3 extends over 19 amino acids. V shed 4 bases, J shed 6 bases, and the junction held 19 bases outside the gene matches. The germline V gene has CDR1 WSHSY and CDR2 SAAADI. In DNA, the CDR3 is TGCGCCAGCAGTGCCCCGGGACTAGCGGGTGGACGTGTGGCGGGCGAGCAGTACTTC. It codes for CASSAPGLAGGRVAGEQYF.

The chain carries TRBV7-9 and TRBJ2-1; D may be TRBD2 (6 bases). The V and J ends lost 5 bases and 3 bases respectively, with 11 bases between them. The length of the CDR3 is 14 residues. Germline lookup yields CDR1 SEHNR and CDR2 FQNEAQ (reference sequence). DNA of the CDR3: TGTGCCAGCAGCCTTGGGACTTTCTACAATGAGCAGTTCTTC. Encoded protein: CASSLGTFYNEQFF.

The chain couples TRBV4-3 to TRBJ2-1; 10 bases are shared with TRBD1. Germline V gives CDR1 LGHNA, CDR2 YSLEER. The CDR3 is made up of 14 amino acids. The ends lost 4 bases at V and 5 bases at J; junction bases unmatched: 2. The CDR3: CASSLGTGDNEQFF. CDR3 sequence (DNA): TGCGCCAGCAGCCTCGGGACAGGGGACAATGAGCAGTTCTTC.

The CDR3 is CASSPPQETEAFF. As DNA, the CDR3 is TGTGCCAGCTCACCACCGCAGGAAACTGAAGCTTTCTTT. The gene calls are TRBV18 and TRBJ1-1; D remains ambiguous. CDR1 is KGHSH, CDR2 LQKENI, per germline. CDR3 length equals 13 residues. V dropped 0 bases and J dropped 5 bases, with 7 bases sitting between them.

This chain joins TRBV4-2 and TRBJ1-2, with D unclear. Trimming took 0 bases from V and 6 from J, leaving 11 bases between them. The CDR3 has 14 amino acids. Germline CDR1 reads LGHNA; CDR2 reads YNFKEQ. CDR3 residues: CASSQESPLDGYTF. The CDR3 DNA reads TGTGCCAGCAGCCAAGAGAGCCCGTTAGATGGCTACACCTTC.

The chain couples TRBV5-1 to TRBJ2-4, with TRBD2 matching 13 bases. The end of the DNA is better explained by TRBJ2-7, so the J call may be wrong. This CDR3 spans 17 amino acids. The germline CDR1 and CDR2 sequences are SGHRS and YFSETQ. CDR3 loop: CASSLGTSGSSSYEQYF. CDR3 in DNA: TGCGCCAGCAGCTTGGGGACTAGCGGGAGCAGCTCCTACGAGCAGTACTTC.